The present TCR beta chain was sequenced within a study of blood T cell repertoires in COVID-19. Whole-study context: Donors in the United States, Italy and Spain gave samples during acute or convalescent COVID-19. The analysed material was cDNA or gDNA that came from T cells, B-cell-depleted T cells, or PBMCs.

This CDR3 is 15 amino acids long. Authors' analysis steps: Quantification of nucleated cells was approximated via reference gene primer amplification. The protocol was immunoSEQ multiplex PCR, while the TCRdb copy is restricted to in-frame clones and leaves out a portion. That table supplies the V and J calls and clone size; D and trimming were determined from the DNA. The data hold 210,000 or so clones, with about four fifths observed a single time. Sequences were obtained from peripheral blood. The gene calls are TRBV21-1 and TRBJ2-3; the table's D call, TRBD1, was not checked against the DNA. TRBV21-1 is a pseudogene locus. This sequence was found in a woman in her seventies with active or convalescent COVID-19. CDR3 in DNA: TGTGCCAGCAGCCCTCAGACACGAATCACAGATACGCAGTATTTT. As protein: CASSPQTRITDTQYF.